One sample yielded the 14 T cell receptor beta chains listed below, sequenced in a study of CD8 T cells in Susac syndrome (dated by TCRdb to between 2018 and 2021). Library method: the immunoSEQ multiplex PCR assay. RNA was extracted with the RNeasy kit and about 0.5 to 1 ug was reverse transcribed using random hexamers. Using fastp trimming at Q25 and MiXCR clonotype assembly, TCRdb reanalyzed the public sequencing data and kept in-frame beta chains. Identical CDR3 protein sequences are pooled into one entry, listed with their most common genes and DNA. The sample table lists under 200,000 distinct CDR3 sequences, about 95% of them with a count of one. Under 0.15% of the sample belongs to the ten largest clones. The sequencing input was CD4+ T cells from PBMCs. These receptors all stem from a human donor in good health.

V usage is TRBV14 and J usage is TRBJ2-7; 9 positions match TRBD1. This CDR3 has 15 residues. Germline V lookup: CDR1 SGHDN, CDR2 FVKESK. V trimming: 3 bases; J trimming: 3 bases; junction bases outside the gene matches: 6. CDR3 nucleotides: TGTGCCAGCAGCCACTTACAGGGGGCGATCTACGAGCAGTACTTC. Its translation: CASSHLQGAIYEQYF.

The rearrangement uses TRBV4-3 and TRBJ1-1; D not certain. Germline V gene sequence: CDR1 LGHNA, CDR2 YSLEER. Trimming shortened V by 1 base and J by 4 bases, and 13 bases separated the two germline ends. The CDR3 is 15 amino acids. CDR3 bases: TGCGCCAGCAGCCAAGGGACCACCGAGCTCACTGAAGCTTTCTTT. Its translation is CASSQGTTELTEAFF.

V is TRBV24-1 and J is TRBJ2-3; TRBD2 aligns across 10 bases. Germline V lookup: CDR1 KGHDR, CDR2 SFDVKD. Trimming took 3 bases from V and 6 from J; bases not matched to a gene: 5. The CDR3 totals 15 residues. This CDR3 is CATSDASGGRDTQYF. Written as DNA, the CDR3 is TGTGCCACCAGTGATGCTAGCGGGGGCCGGGATACGCAGTATTTT.

In this sample, this clonotype turned up once. This chain joins TRBV25-1 and TRBJ2-3, with a tentative D call TRBD2 (5 bases). The CDR3 runs to 18 residues. V was shortened by 1 base and J by 9 bases, with 26 bases between the two germline ends. CDR1 is MGHDK, CDR2 SYGVNS, per germline. This CDR3 reads CASSESSAPEPSPGTQYF. The CDR3 DNA reads as TGTGCCAGCAGTGAATCCAGCGCCCCCGAGCCATCCCCGGGGACGCAGTATTTT. The full variable domain, rest sourced from reference TRBV25-1 and TRBJ2-3, is EADIYQTPRYLVIGTGKKITLECSQTMGHDKMYWYQQDPGMELHLIHYSYGVNSTEKGDLSSESTVSRIRTEHFPLTLESARPSHTSQYLCASSESSAPEPSPGTQYFGPGTRLTVL.

The V call is TRBV28, the J call TRBJ1-6; the D is unclear. Germline V gene lookup returns CDR1 MDHEN and CDR2 SYDVKM. V was shortened by 6 bases and J by 0 bases, with 15 bases between the two germline ends. The CDR3 is made up of 17 amino acids. CDR3 loop: CASSRRRFDSYNSPLHF. CDR3 DNA: TGTGCCAGCAGCCGGCGACGTTTCGACTCCTATAATTCACCCCTCCACTTT.

The chain carries TRBV28 and TRBJ2-6; no clear D gene. Germline V lookup: CDR1 MDHEN, CDR2 SYDVKM. V gave up 2 bases and J gave up 0 bases, with 8 bases separating them. CDR3 length: 16 residues. CDR3 coding DNA: TGTGCCAGCAGTTTAATTTTGAGCTCTGGGGCCAACGTCCTGACTTTC. It encodes CASSLILSSGANVLTF.

The rearrangement uses TRBV7-9 and TRBJ1-1; D ambiguous. The CDR3 loop spans 13 amino acids. Per the germline V gene, CDR1 is SEHNR and CDR2 is FQNEAQ (reference sequence). V lost 5 bases to trimming and J lost 1 base, with 8 bases between them. The CDR3 DNA is TGTGCCAGCAGCGACCAGGCGAACACTGAAGCTTTCTTT. Its protein is CASSDQANTEAFF.

The V gene is TRBV7-9, the J gene TRBJ1-1; 9 positions agree with TRBD1. With 5 bases clipped from V and 4 bases from J, the junction kept 5 bases outside the gene matches. The CDR3 is 14 residues long. Per the germline V gene, CDR1 is SEHNR and CDR2 is FQNEAQ (reference sequence). The DNA for the CDR3 is TGTGCCAGCAGCATACAGGGGGCGATCACTGAAGCTTTCTTT. Its protein product is CASSIQGAITEAFF.

The chain couples TRBV20-1 to TRBJ2-2; D remains ambiguous. CDR1 and CDR2 (germline): DFQATT, SNEGSKA (reference sequence). CDR3 length: 13 amino acids. Trimming removed 3 bases from V and 0 bases from J, with 5 bases in between. The CDR3 spells CSARSPNTGELFF. CDR3 nucleotides: TGCAGTGCTAGGTCCCCGAACACCGGGGAGCTGTTTTTT.

In this sample, this clonotype turned up once. The rearrangement links TRBV29-1 to TRBJ2-3, with D perhaps given as TRBD1 or TRBD2 (5 bases each). The CDR3 is 16 amino acids. Trimming removed 0 bases from V and 4 bases from J, with 17 bases in between. CDR1 and CDR2 (germline): SQVTM, ANQGSEA. The CDR3 loop is CSVEDRTGTAADTQYF. The CDR3 nucleotides read TGCAGCGTTGAAGACCGGACCGGGACGGCGGCAGATACGCAGTATTTT.

J is TRBJ1-5 and V is TRBV12-3 or TRBV12-4; D gene unclear. The CDR3 totals 13 residues. Trimming shortened V by 1 base and J by 7 bases, and 8 bases separated the two germline ends. CDR3 bases: TGTGCCAGCAGTTTAGGCGAGACCCAGCCCCAGCATTTT. Translating it yields CASSLGETQPQHF.

This clonotype was counted once. The chain employs TRBV28 and TRBJ2-7; TRBD2 might be the D (5 bases). This CDR3 has 12 residues. CDR1 and CDR2 from the germline V gene are MDHEN and SYDVKM. V lost 5 bases, J lost 9 bases, and 14 bases lay in between. The CDR3 loop reads CASSPRTGVQYF. Here the CDR3 DNA reads TGTGCCAGCAGTCCCCGGACTGGGGTGCAGTACTTC.

V gene TRBV2 combines with J gene TRBJ1-5; a possible D gene is TRBD1 (6 bases). The CDR3 has 14 residues. Trimming left V 6 bases short and J 3 bases short, with 12 bases between. Looked up from germline, CDR1 is SNHLY and CDR2 is FYNNEI. Written as DNA, the CDR3 is TGTGCCAGCAGCTTACAGGGCTTCAATCAGCCCCAGCATTTT. Protein product: CASSLQGFNQPQHF.

The rearrangement joins TRBV20-1 to TRBJ2-7; D is unresolved. This CDR3 spans 13 amino acids. Germline V lookup: CDR1 DFQATT, CDR2 SNEGSKA (reference sequence). The V end lost 0 bases, the J end lost 2 bases, and 8 bases lay between the germline ends. DNA of the CDR3: TGCAGTGCTAGAGATAGGGCGGCCTACGAGCAGTACTTC. It codes for CSARDRAAYEQYF.